Listed below are T cell receptor beta chains from one sample, sequenced in a study of cytotoxic CD8 clonotypes in ibrutinib-treated CLL. Libraries were prepared by immunoSEQ multiplex PCR; TCRdb keeps only in-frame clonotypes and omits some of them. The data contain about 150,000 clones, about 80% of them singletons. The sequencing used PBMCs, collected after 24 months of ibrutinib treatment. These receptors came from a human donor with chronic lymphocytic leukemia. CDR3s include the opening cysteine and the closing phenylalanine or tryptophan. A D gene is named only where the DNA matches it firmly. The listing skips clone size in some rows; elsewhere it reads once, few, many or a size class.

>TRBV19|-|-|TRBJ1-5
TGTGCCAGCGCACCGGGACTCCAGAATCAGCCCCAGCATTTT
CASAPGLQNQPQHF
>TRBV4-2|TRBD2|-|TRBJ2-1
TGTGCCAGCAGCCAATCACGCCTGGGACTAGCGGGAACCAATGAGCAGTTCTTC
CASSQSRLGLAGTNEQFF
>TRBV6-6|TRBD1|-|TRBJ2-7
TGTGCCAGCAAGGTCGGGACAGGCCACTACGAGCAGTACTTC
CASKVGTGHYEQYF
>TRBV18|TRBD1|-|TRBJ1-2
TGTGCCAGCTCACGGGGGACAGTAGATGGCTACACCTTC
CASSRGTVDGYTF
>TRBV5-4|-|-|TRBJ1-1
TGTGCCAGCAGCTTGGCCGGGCCCACGGGGACTGAAGCTTTCTTT
CASSLAGPTGTEAFF
>TRBV10-3|TRBD1|-|TRBJ2-3
TGTGCCATCACCCAGGGACAGGGGGTTTTGGATACGCAGTATTTT
CAITQGQGVLDTQYF
>TRBV28|-|-|TRBJ1-1
TGTGCCACCAGGGAGGGTGAAGCTTTCTTT
CATREGEAFF
>TRBV11-3|-|-|TRBJ2-1
TGTGCCAGCAGCTTAGATGTCGGTTACAATGAGCAGTTCTTC
CASSLDVGYNEQFF
>TRBV28|-|-|TRBJ1-2
TGTGCCAGCCCGCGACTCGGGTTCTATGGCTACACCTTC
CASPRLGFYGYTF
>TRBV28|-|-|TRBJ1-2
TGTGCCAGCAGTTTACTGGGGTTTGCCTATGGCTACACCTTC
CASSLLGFAYGYTF
>TRBV7-9|-|-|TRBJ2-1
TGTGCCAGCAGCTTAGGACCGGGGGATATGTTCTTC
CASSLGPGDMFF
>TRBV10-3|-|few|TRBJ2-3
TGTGCCATCAGTGACGCCAGTGGGGATGATACGCAGTATTTT
CAISDASGDDTQYF
>TRBV5-1|-|once|TRBJ2-7
TGCGCCAGCAGCTCCTCAGGCAGCTACTACGAGCAGTACTTC
CASSSSGSYYEQYF
>TRBV7-2|TRBD1|-|TRBJ1-1
TGTGCCAGCAGCCAGAGCAGGGGGGTAGCTTTCTTT
CASSQSRGVAFF
>TRBV5-4|TRBD2|-|TRBJ2-3
TGTGCCAGCAGCCCCGGGGGGGCGGGGTGGCTAGGGGGGTTCATGGATACGCAGTATTTT
CASSPGGAGWLGGFMDTQYF
>TRBV28|-|-|TRBJ2-5
TGTGCCAGCAGTCTGGGGGGGCCGGTTGAGACCCAGTACTTC
CASSLGGPVETQYF
>TRBV7-8|-|-|TRBJ1-4
TGTGCCAGCAGCCAAGGAGGGCAGGGAGGCCAAAAACTGTTTTTT
CASSQGGQGGQKLFF
>TRBV6-5|-|-|TRBJ1-3
TGTGCCAGCACCCCCGGGGACGGGGGAAACACCATATATTTT
CASTPGDGGNTIYF
>TRBV5-6|TRBD1|-|TRBJ2-5
TGTGCCAGCAGTCGGACAGGGGAAGAGACCCAGTACTTC
CASSRTGEETQYF
>TRBV5-6|-|-|TRBJ1-6
TGTGCCAGCAGCACGACCCCGGATTCACCCCTCCACTTT
CASSTTPDSPLHF
>TRBV4-2|TRBD2|-|TRBJ2-7
TGTGCCAGCAGTCTACAAGATTTGGGGCTAGCGGGAGGAGGCTACGAGCAGTACTTC
CASSLQDLGLAGGGYEQYF
>TRBV10-3|TRBD2|-|TRBJ2-3
TGTGCCATCAGCGGGGGGGCCACAGATACGCAGTATTTT
CAISGGATDTQYF
>TRBV5-4|-|-|TRBJ1-4
TGTGCCAGCCCTCGCCGGGACCCGGAAAAACTGTTTTTT
CASPRRDPEKLFF